The 32 T cell receptor beta chains reported below all come from one sample, sequenced in a study of somatic mutations in cytotoxic T cells in rheumatoid arthritis. TCRdb's table, derived via immunoSEQ multiplex PCR, lists solely in-frame clones and lacks some. The profile shows approximately 11,000 clones, approximately 80% of them singletons. Source material: CD8+ T cells sorted from blood. Receptor source: a woman between 55 and 75 years old with rheumatoid arthritis.

The genes are TRBV12-5 and TRBJ2-7, with 11 bases fitting TRBD1. V lost 2 bases to trimming and J lost 7 bases; unmatched junction nucleotides: 7. CDR3 length: 15 amino acids. Germline values: CDR1 LGHNT, CDR2 FRNRAP. This CDR3 reads CASGLPGQGAVEQYF. In DNA, the CDR3 is TGTGCTAGTGGTTTGCCTGGACAGGGGGCAGTAGAGCAGTACTTC.

The gene calls are TRBV5-1 and TRBJ2-7; D perhaps matches TRBD1 (5 bases). This CDR3 is built from 13 residues. The germline CDR1 and CDR2 sequences are SGHRS and YFSETQ. V was trimmed by 5 bases and J by 0 bases, leaving 9 bases between them. The CDR3 coding sequence is TGCGCCAGCAGTCCAGGGTCCTCCTACGAGCAGTACTTC. Amino acids: CASSPGSSYEQYF.

V usage is TRBV2 and J usage is TRBJ2-3; 12 nucleotides agree with TRBD2. The CDR3 runs to 15 residues. V shed 4 bases and J 1 base; nucleotides not matched to a gene: 0. The germline V gene encodes CDR1 SNHLY and CDR2 FYNNEI. The CDR3 region is CASSGLAGGTDTQYF. The CDR3 DNA reads as TGTGCCAGCAGTGGACTAGCGGGGGGCACAGATACGCAGTATTTT.

The CDR3 loop is CASSQASSWSRKDEKLFF. The CDR3 nucleotides read TGCGCCAGCAGCCAAGCTAGTTCATGGTCCCGGAAAGATGAAAAACTGTTTTTT. The genes are TRBV4-1 and TRBJ1-4; D gene ambiguous. Germline CDR1 and CDR2: MGHRA and YSYEKL. V was pared by 1 base and J by 6 bases, with 21 bases between. The CDR3 is made up of 18 amino acids.

The chain combines TRBV10-3 with TRBJ1-4; D not resolved. Germline V gene lookup returns CDR1 ENHRY and CDR2 SYGVKD. The CDR3 runs to 16 residues. With 0 bases removed from V and 4 bases from J, the gap between germline ends came to 12 bases. CDR3 in amino acids: CAISESKFGYNEKLFF. The CDR3 DNA reads as TGTGCCATCAGTGAGTCGAAGTTCGGTTATAATGAAAAACTGTTTTTT.

This clone came up a few times. The chain links TRBV28 to TRBJ2-1, with D tentatively TRBD2 (6 bases). CDR3 length equals 14 residues. CDR1 is MDHEN and CDR2 is SYDVKM in the germline V gene. The V end was cut by 5 bases, the J end by 5 bases, with 13 bases between. The CDR3 region has the DNA TGTGCCAGCAGTCCGGGACTGTCCGACAATGAGCAGTTCTTC. Translation gives CASSPGLSDNEQFF.

This rearrangement joins TRBV2 to TRBJ2-7; 7 bases are a match to TRBD2. Per the germline V gene, CDR1 is SNHLY and CDR2 is FYNNEI. This CDR3 contains 15 residues. V trimming: 5 bases; J trimming: 5 bases; junction bases outside the gene matches: 12. As DNA, the CDR3 is TGTGCCAGCAGTCCTAAGCGGGGCCCGAACCACGAGCAGTACTTC. Amino acids: CASSPKRGPNHEQYF. Full variable domain (rest looked up from reference TRBV2 and TRBJ2-7): EPEVTQTPSHQVTQMGQEVILRCVPISNHLYFYWYRQILGQKVEFLVSFYNNEISEKSEIFDDQFSVERPDGSNFTLKIRSTKLEDSAMYFCASSPKRGPNHEQYFGPGTRLTVT.

The chain joins TRBV19 to TRBJ2-1, with 8 bases lining up with TRBD2. V shed 3 bases and J 10 bases; nucleotides not matched to a gene: 11. The CDR3 totals 15 residues. Germline V CDR1 and CDR2: LNHDA, SQIVND (reference sequence). In DNA form, the CDR3 reads TGTGCCAGTAGTATGGGATCTGCGGGAGGAGCGGAGCAGTTCTTC. It is translated as CASSMGSAGGAEQFF.

This clone has more than one count but fewer than ten. V gene TRBV27 combines with J gene TRBJ2-3; possible D gene TRBD1, 6 bases. CDR3 size: 15 residues. Trimming left V 5 bases short and J 4 bases short, with 16 bases between. Germline loops: CDR1 MNHEY, CDR2 SMNVEV (reference sequence). The DNA of the CDR3 is TGTGCCAGCAGTCTCAACCCCAAGGGGGCAGATACGCAGTATTTT. It translates to CASSLNPKGADTQYF.

The chain has TRBV4-3 and TRBJ2-7; 7 positions match TRBD1. In germline, CDR1 is LGHNA, CDR2 YSLEER. After removal of 1 base from V and 4 bases from J, the junction contained 4 bases not matched to a gene. The CDR3 has 14 amino acids. The CDR3 DNA reads as TGCGCCAGCAGCCAAGCCAGGGGGTTTTACGAGCAGTACTTC. Translated, it gives CASSQARGFYEQYF.

This clone was seen only a few times. The chain carries TRBV4-3 and TRBJ2-7; D perhaps matches TRBD2 (6 bases). The CDR3 is 16 amino acids. The ends were cut back, 1 base at V and 0 bases at J, with 13 bases in the middle. Germline V gene lookup returns CDR1 LGHNA and CDR2 YSLEER. This CDR3 is CASSQGLGSGSYEQYF. The DNA for the CDR3 is TGCGCCAGCAGCCAAGGGTTGGGTAGCGGCTCCTACGAGCAGTACTTC.

The chain couples TRBV13 to TRBJ2-7; D possibly corresponds to TRBD2 (5 bases). From germline, CDR1 is PRHDT and CDR2 FYEKMQ (reference sequence). The CDR3 runs 13 residues. V was pared by 5 bases and J by 2 bases, with 10 bases between. CDR3 sequence (DNA): TGTGCCAGCAGCCCGGGAAGACCCTACGAGCAGTACTTC. It encodes CASSPGRPYEQYF.

This chain links TRBV10-1 with TRBJ2-1; TRBD1 is a possible D gene (5 bases). V dropped 6 bases and J dropped 8 bases, with 20 bases sitting between them. The CDR3 spans 15 residues. Per germline, CDR1 WNHNN and CDR2 SYGVQD (reference sequence). CDR3 sequence reads: CASSPRAPAGYEQFF. The DNA of the CDR3 is TGCGCCAGCAGCCCCAGGGCCCCGGCAGGGTATGAGCAGTTCTTC.

The rearrangement links TRBV7-2 to TRBJ2-2; a weak D match, TRBD1 (5 bases). Germline CDR1 SGHTA, CDR2 FQGNSA. Trimming took 2 bases from V and 1 from J, leaving 11 bases between them. The CDR3 extends over 16 amino acids. As DNA, the CDR3 is TGTGCCAGCAGCTTACAGGGTGGGATGAACACCGGGGAGCTGTTTTTT. Protein: CASSLQGGMNTGELFF.

This clone was found once. The V gene is TRBV27, the J gene TRBJ2-3, with unresolved D. The CDR3 contains 14 residues. The germline V gene has CDR1 MNHEY and CDR2 SMNVEV (reference sequence). V was trimmed by 5 bases and J by 1 base, leaving 10 bases between them. The CDR3 region is CASSTASRTDTQYF. Here the CDR3 DNA reads TGTGCCAGCAGTACCGCGTCCCGCACAGATACGCAGTATTTT.

By share of the sample, this clone is medium-sized. V is TRBV4-1 and J is TRBJ2-7; maybe TRBD1 (6 bases). V gave up 2 bases and J gave up 2 bases, with 13 bases separating them. The CDR3 contains 15 residues. Germline-derived CDR1 and CDR2 are MGHRA and YSYEKL. The CDR3 reads CASSQPARGTYEQYF. The CDR3 DNA follows: TGCGCCAGCAGCCAACCCGCCAGGGGTACCTACGAGCAGTACTTC.

The chain has TRBV5-1 and TRBJ2-1, with D perhaps matching TRBD2 (5 bases). CDR3 length: 13 residues. V dropped 3 bases and J dropped 10 bases, with 14 bases sitting between them. Germline CDR1 and CDR2: SGHRS and YFSETQ. CDR3 DNA sequence: TGCGCCAGCAGCTCCGGCGGACTCCCCGAGCAGTTCTTC. This gives the protein CASSSGGLPEQFF. The complete variable domain, with remaining parts taken from reference TRBV5-1 and TRBJ2-1, reads KAGVTQTPRYLIKTRGQQVTLSCSPISGHRSVSWYQQTPGQGLQFLFEYFSETQRNKGNFPGRFSGRQFSNSRSEMNVSTLELGDSALYLCASSSGGLPEQFFGPGTRLTVL.

The chain carries TRBV18 and TRBJ2-3; 11 bases are shared with TRBD1. CDR3 length equals 16 residues. Germline-derived CDR1 and CDR2 are KGHSH and LQKENI. The junction had 5 bases not matched to a gene; V was cut back by 3 bases and J by 3 bases. The CDR3 nucleotides read TGTGCCAGCTCACCCCTGGACAGGGGGCTGACAGATACGCAGTATTTT. It encodes CASSPLDRGLTDTQYF.

The rearrangement links TRBV28 to TRBJ2-2, with 7 bases lining up with TRBD2. Trimming took 2 bases from V and 7 from J; bases not matched to a gene: 7. The CDR3 loop spans 15 amino acids. The V gene's germline CDR1 is MDHEN and CDR2 SYDVKM. The CDR3 spells CASSLLAGAVGELFF. CDR3 sequence (DNA): TGTGCCAGCAGTTTACTGGCGGGAGCGGTCGGGGAGCTGTTTTTT.

The rearrangement links TRBV7-9 to TRBJ2-2; 11 bases map to TRBD2. CDR3 size: 15 residues. Germline trimming cut 7 bases from V and 7 bases from J; bases unmatched to any gene: 8. From germline, CDR1 is SEHNR and CDR2 FQNEAQ (reference sequence). CDR3 in amino acids: CASTQLAGADGELFF. The CDR3 DNA sequence: TGTGCCAGCACCCAACTAGCGGGAGCGGACGGGGAGCTGTTTTTT.

This chain connects TRBV27 to TRBJ2-7, with a tentative D call TRBD2 (5 bases). The V gene lost 8 bases and the J gene lost 2 bases, with 13 bases spanning the gap. Germline V gives CDR1 MNHEY, CDR2 SMNVEV (reference sequence). CDR3 length: 13 residues. CDR3 sequence reads: CASGGAPTYEQYF. The CDR3 region has the DNA TGTGCCAGCGGAGGCGCCCCTACCTACGAGCAGTACTTC.

The CDR3 reads CSARMRCEQFF. CDR3 nucleotides: TGCAGTGCTAGGATGAGATGTGAGCAGTTCTTC. The chain employs TRBV20-1 and TRBJ2-1; D remains ambiguous. Germline V lookup: CDR1 DFQATT, CDR2 SNEGSKA (reference sequence). Trimming removed 3 bases at V and 9 bases at J, with 9 bases between. The CDR3 is made up of 11 amino acids.

The J gene is TRBJ1-1, the V gene TRBV4-3; D remains ambiguous. The CDR3 has 14 residues. V lost 0 bases to trimming and J lost 3 bases, with 8 bases between them. CDR1 and CDR2 from the germline V gene are LGHNA and YSLEER. DNA of the CDR3: TGCGCCAGCAGCCAAGATCGTTCTTACACTGAAGCTTTCTTT. Translation: CASSQDRSYTEAFF.

The chain recombines TRBV19 with TRBJ2-1, with D perhaps TRBD2 (7 bases). The CDR3 covers 15 residues. Germline-derived CDR1 and CDR2 are LNHDA and SQIVND (reference sequence). V lost 1 base, J lost 7 bases, and 14 bases lay in between. This chain's CDR3 is CASSIAAGARNEQFF. The CDR3 bases are TGTGCCAGTAGTATAGCGGCGGGGGCTCGGAATGAGCAGTTCTTC. Variable domain in full (rest from reference TRBV19 and TRBJ2-1): DGGITQSPKYLFRKEGQNVTLSCEQNLNHDAMYWYRQDPGQGLRLIYYSQIVNDFQKGDIAEGYSVSREKKESFPLTVTSAQKNPTAFYLCASSIAAGARNEQFFGPGTRLTVL.

This chain uses TRBV7-9 with TRBJ2-4, with a weak D call TRBD1 (5 bases). Looked up from germline, CDR1 is SEHNR and CDR2 is FQNEAQ (reference sequence). The CDR3 runs to 15 residues. V dropped 6 bases and J dropped 0 bases, with 12 bases sitting between them. CDR3 in DNA: TGTGCCAGCAGTCTGGATGGGGCAGCCAAAAACATTCAGTACTTC. Translation gives CASSLDGAAKNIQYF.

The chain recombines TRBV30 with TRBJ2-2; the D gene is possibly TRBD2 (5 bases). The germline V gene encodes CDR1 GTSNPN and CDR2 SVGIG (reference sequence). This CDR3 is built from 15 residues. V lost 0 bases and J 3 bases, leaving 11 bases between the germline ends. CDR3 residues: CAWSVRLADTGELFF. The CDR3 DNA follows: TGTGCCTGGAGTGTACGGCTAGCAGACACCGGGGAGCTGTTTTTT. The entire variable domain, with the rest obtained from reference TRBV30 and TRBJ2-2, is as follows: SQTIHQWPATLVQPVGSPLSLECTVEGTSNPNLYWYRQAAGRGLQLLFYSVGIGQISSEVPQNLSASRPQDRQFILSSKKLLLSDSGFYLCAWSVRLADTGELFFGEGSRLTVL.

V and J are TRBV7-3 and TRBJ2-1; D is uncertain. The germline gives CDR1 SGHTA, CDR2 FQGTGA. The V end lost 0 bases, the J end lost 0 bases, and 6 bases lay between the germline ends. CDR3 length: 15 residues. In DNA form, the CDR3 reads TGTGCCAGCAGCTTAACTAGAGGCTCCTACAATGAGCAGTTCTTC. It is translated as CASSLTRGSYNEQFF. The full variable domain, completed using reference TRBV7-3 and TRBJ2-1, is GAGVSQTPSNKVTEKGKYVELRCDPISGHTALYWYRQSLGQGPEFLIYFQGTGAADDSGLPNDRFFAVRPEGSVSTLKIQRTERGDSAVYLCASSLTRGSYNEQFFGPGTRLTVL.

This rearrangement joins TRBV6-5 to TRBJ2-5, with D uncertain. CDR3 length equals 14 residues. V lost 0 bases, J lost 0 bases, and 5 bases lay in between. Germline V gene sequence: CDR1 MNHEY, CDR2 SVGAGI. CDR3 sequence: CASSYSQDQETQYF. The CDR3 DNA reads TGTGCCAGCAGTTACTCCCAGGACCAAGAGACCCAGTACTTC.

This clone has only a few counts. This chain joins TRBV6-1 and TRBJ1-1; D gene uncertain. CDR3 length equals 14 residues. The V end was cut by 1 base, the J end by 5 bases, with 11 bases between. Germline CDR1 and CDR2: MNHNS and SASEGT. In nucleotides, the CDR3 is TGTGCCAGCAGTGAAGTTGAGACACCAACTGAAGCTTTCTTT. Translation gives CASSEVETPTEAFF.

V is TRBV20-1 and J is TRBJ1-4; D ambiguous. CDR3 length equals 11 residues. CDR1 DFQATT and CDR2 SNEGSKA come from the germline V gene (reference sequence). V lost 2 bases to trimming and J lost 7 bases, with 5 bases between them. The CDR3 DNA reads TGCAGTGCTAGAAGCGTTGAAAAACTGTTTTTT. Translation gives CSARSVEKLFF.

The chain couples TRBV5-6 to TRBJ2-7, with 8 bases lining up with TRBD2. This CDR3 is 15 amino acids long. The germline CDR1 and CDR2 sequences are SGHDT and YYEEEE. Germline trimming cut 4 bases from V and 5 bases from J; bases unmatched to any gene: 11. The CDR3 region has the DNA TGTGCCAGCAGCGGACTTAGCGGGACGGAAAACGAGCAGTACTTC. Translated: CASSGLSGTENEQYF. The complete variable domain, with remaining parts taken from reference TRBV5-6 and TRBJ2-7, reads DAGVTQSPTHLIKTRGQQVTLRCSPKSGHDTVSWYQQALGQGPQFIFQYYEEEERQRGNFPDRFSGHQFPNYSSELNVNALLLGDSALYLCASSGLSGTENEQYFGPGTRLTVT.

The chain is built from TRBV5-8 and TRBJ1-1, with D maybe TRBD1 (5 bases). The length of the CDR3 is 17 residues. Trimming pared 0 bases from V and 1 base from J, leaving 16 bases between. Looked up from germline, CDR1 is SGHTS and CDR2 is YDEGEE. CDR3 DNA sequence: TGTGCCAGCAGCTTGGTTCCGTCCAGGGATGCGAACACTGAAGCTTTCTTT. It translates to CASSLVPSRDANTEAFF.